This T cell receptor beta chain came from a study of technical replicates of blood from a few donors. TCRdb's copy holds only in-frame clones and misses some; the assay was immunoSEQ multiplex PCR. The table has some 87,000 clones, 96% seen once; the top ten hold about 0.3%. V lost 5 bases to trimming and J lost 4 bases; unmatched junction nucleotides: 6. Looked up from germline, CDR1 is SGHTA and CDR2 is FQGTGA. This CDR3 has 15 amino acids. The chain is built from TRBV7-3 and TRBJ2-5; 11 bases map to TRBD2. Sequencing used T cells isolated from PBMCs. The sequence was obtained from a human donor in good health. The CDR3 here is CASSLAGGGRETQYF. The CDR3 nucleotides read TGTGCCAGCAGCCTAGCGGGAGGTGGAAGAGAGACCCAGTACTTC.